Listed below are T cell receptor beta chains from one sample, sequenced in a study of blood T cell repertoires in COVID-19. Profiling relied on immunoSEQ multiplex PCR, and the TCRdb table lists in-frame clones only, not all of them. The sample consists of under 250,000 clones, about 86% of them appearing once. Sequenced input: peripheral blood. These receptors were collected from a man in his sixties with acute or convalescent COVID-19. Both conserved end residues are part of each CDR3. D genes are given only for firm matches. Size is stated for part of the rows, as once, few or many counts, or as a class when the clone is expanded.

J: TRBJ1-5
D: NA
size: NA
V: TRBV6-1
CDR3: CASSDGGLNQPQHF
DNA: TGTGCCAGCAGTGACGGGGGGCTAAATCAGCCCCAGCATTTT

J: TRBJ2-3
D: NA
size: NA
V: TRBV5-6
CDR3: CASSYPDSARDTQYF
DNA: TGTGCCAGCAGCTACCCGGACAGCGCCCGGGATACGCAGTATTTT

J: TRBJ2-3
D: TRBD2
size: NA
V: TRBV4-3
CDR3: CASSPQTAGVADTQYF
DNA: TGCGCCAGCAGCCCCCAAACCGCGGGAGTAGCAGATACGCAGTATTTT

J: TRBJ1-6
D: TRBD1
size: NA
V: TRBV5-4
CDR3: CASSPRTGGSNSPLHF
DNA: TGTGCCAGCAGCCCGAGGACAGGGGGAAGCAATTCACCCCTCCACTTT

J: TRBJ2-1
D: NA
size: few
V: TRBV10-3
CDR3: CAISESNNVKQAGWQFF
DNA: TGTGCCATCAGTGAGTCGAATAATGTAAAGCAGGCGGGGTGGCAGTTCTTC

J: TRBJ1-2
D: TRBD1
size: NA
V: TRBV4-3
CDR3: CASSQVRGRVGGYTF
DNA: TGCGCCAGCAGCCAAGTGAGGGGGCGAGTGGGTGGCTACACCTTC

J: TRBJ2-1
D: TRBD2
size: NA
V: TRBV27
CDR3: CASGPGLAGGYNEQFF
DNA: TGTGCCAGCGGCCCCGGACTAGCGGGGGGGTACAATGAGCAGTTCTTC

J: TRBJ1-5
D: NA
size: NA
V: TRBV28
CDR3: CASSSGVGGGPWNQPQHF
DNA: TGTGCCAGCAGTTCTGGGGTCGGCGGGGGACCTTGGAATCAGCCCCAGCATTTT

J: TRBJ2-1
D: TRBD2
size: NA
V: TRBV24-1
CDR3: CATSGLAENEQFF
DNA: TGTGCCACCAGTGGACTAGCGGAGAATGAGCAGTTCTTC

J: TRBJ1-2
D: NA
size: few
V: TRBV6-6
CDR3: CASSYVVGRVSYGYTF
DNA: TGTGCCAGCAGTTACGTTGTGGGCAGGGTCTCGTATGGCTACACCTTC

J: TRBJ2-5
D: TRBD2
size: NA
V: TRBV28
CDR3: CASSLEGTTSYQETQYF
DNA: TGTGCCAGCAGTTTGGAGGGGACGACTAGCTACCAAGAGACCCAGTACTTC

J: TRBJ1-1
D: NA
size: once
V: TRBV30
CDR3: CAWSPPIGRAGSFIF
DNA: TGTGCCTGGAGTCCCCCAATTGGCAGGGCGGGGAGTTTTATCTTT

J: TRBJ1-3
D: NA
size: NA
V: TRBV5-1
CDR3: CASSSAGGGDSGNTIYF
DNA: TGCGCCAGCAGCTCCGCCGGGGGAGGCGACTCTGGAAACACCATATATTTT

J: TRBJ1-2
D: NA
size: NA
V: TRBV29-1
CDR3: CSVEQVGEYGYTF
DNA: TGCAGCGTTGAGCAGGTCGGCGAGTATGGCTACACCTTC

J: TRBJ2-1
D: TRBD2
size: NA
V: TRBV11-3
CDR3: CASSLDPPRREQAYNEQFF
DNA: TGTGCCAGCAGCTTAGATCCCCCCAGGCGGGAGCAAGCCTACAATGAGCAGTTCTTC

J: TRBJ1-2
D: NA
size: NA
V: TRBV7-3
CDR3: CASSLYQGVGYTF
DNA: TGTGCCAGCAGCTTATACCAGGGCGTGGGCTACACCTTC

J: TRBJ2-1
D: NA
size: once
V: TRBV28
CDR3: CASSREYNEQFF
DNA: TGTGCCAGCAGTCGAGAATACAATGAGCAGTTCTTC